This is a list of T cell receptor beta chains from one sample in a study of shared clonotypes between healthy human individuals. Assay: immunoSEQ multiplex PCR; the TCRdb copy retains only in-frame clones and omits some. This table holds approximately 500,000 clones, about 96% found once. The sequencing sample was made of naive CD4+ T cells sorted from blood. The receptors originated from a woman in her twenties or thirties in good health. Each CDR3 is given without its conserved first and last residue.

CDR3 protein | V gene
AISHDRERQY | TRBV10-3
ASTGGYEQY | TRBV10-3
ASSHPGLAALGEQF | TRBV14
ASRISGRTDTQY | TRBV11-2
ASSLVSGGNTEAF | TRBV11-2
ASSDSRDEQF | TRBV6-4
ASSPWGQENTEAF | TRBV28
ASSERGPGYT | TRBV6-1
ASSSPANGANVLT | TRBV7-3
ASRASGSTDTQY | TRBV6-1
ASSLGPKETQY | TRBV5-6
ASSLTLTSPGELF | TRBV7-3
ASRGWGAPYEQY | TRBV6-1
AWSVLRALNEQY | TRBV30
ASSFLGGANEKLF | TRBV5-1
ASSLTLGGYT | TRBV5-1
ASSAQGISGNTIY | TRBV28
ASSVGGPRLYEQY | TRBV27
ASTATGAFSGYT | TRBV7-9
ASSLPDRIDEQY | TRBV27
ASSDGASLNEKLF | TRBV6-1
ASSEGGGPPYEQY | TRBV2
ASSLLPSTDTQY | TRBV18